The 17 T cell receptor beta chains below all came from one sample that was sequenced in a study of shared T cell receptors in the human thymus. The assay was immunoSEQ multiplex PCR, and TCRdb's table has in-frame clones only and misses some. The sample has more than 550,000 clones, roughly 85% seen once; the top ten hold around 0.01%. This sample was also put to use in a study of human thymus T cells.

Sequencing input: thymocytes. Receptor source: a girl less than two years old with a congenital heart defect.

The chain joins TRBV28 to TRBJ1-1; 8 nucleotides align to TRBD1. The CDR3 has 14 amino acids. Germline V gene sequence: CDR1 MDHEN, CDR2 SYDVKM. With V trimmed by 5 bases and J by 5 bases, 7 bases remained unmatched. DNA for the CDR3: TGTGCCAGCAGTCAAGTCAGGGGGCGGACTGAAGCTTTCTTT. This gives the protein CASSQVRGRTEAFF.

This sequence joins TRBV18 and TRBJ2-3, with D tentatively TRBD1 (6 bases). V lost 7 bases, J lost 5 bases, and 10 bases lay in between. CDR3 size: 12 residues. Germline V lookup: CDR1 KGHSH, CDR2 LQKENI. CDR3 nucleotide sequence: TGTGCCAGCTTCAAAGGGGGAGATACGCAGTATTTT. It specifies CASFKGGDTQYF.

The sample holds one count of this clone. The chain has TRBV19 and TRBJ2-3; D possibly corresponds to TRBD2 (7 bases). CDR1 and CDR2 from the germline V gene are LNHDA and SQIVND (reference sequence). The CDR3 is 17 amino acids. V lost 3 bases and J lost 0, with 16 bases in between. CDR3 DNA sequence: TGTGCCAGTAGTATGGAGGGGGGGCAGCGAAGCACAGATACGCAGTATTTT. As protein: CASSMEGGQRSTDTQYF. Together with reference TRBV19 and TRBJ2-3, the CDR3 gives the full variable domain: DGGITQSPKYLFRKEGQNVTLSCEQNLNHDAMYWYRQDPGQGLRLIYYSQIVNDFQKGDIAEGYSVSREKKESFPLTVTSAQKNPTAFYLCASSMEGGQRSTDTQYFGPGTRLTVL.

This chain joins TRBV7-4 and TRBJ1-4, with TRBD1 as a possible D gene (6 bases). V was pared by 6 bases and J by 8 bases, with 34 bases between. CDR1 is SGHVT and CDR2 is SQSDAQ in the germline V gene. This CDR3 contains 20 residues. The CDR3: CASSYIETGGRRARGEKLFF. Written as DNA, the CDR3 is TGTGCCAGCAGTTATATCGAAACGGGGGGGCGCAGGGCAAGGGGCGAAAAACTGTTTTTT. Full variable domain (remainder filled in from reference TRBV7-4 and TRBJ1-4): GAGVSQSPRYKVAKRGRDVALRCDSISGHVTLYWYRQTLGQGSEVLTYSQSDAQRDKSGRPSGRFSAERPERSVSTLKIQRTEQGDSAVYLCASSYIETGGRRARGEKLFFGSGTQLSVL.

The V gene is TRBV5-1, the J gene TRBJ1-1, with 9 bases matching TRBD1. Looked up from germline, CDR1 is SGHRS and CDR2 is YFSETQ. J lost 0 bases, V lost 3 bases, and 6 bases had no gene match. The CDR3 contains 16 residues. CDR3 sequence (DNA): TGCGCCAGCAGCTCTTCCGGGACAGGGATGAACACTGAAGCTTTCTTT. This codes for CASSSSGTGMNTEAFF.

The chain employs TRBV7-9 and TRBJ1-2; tentatively, D is TRBD1 (6 bases). The CDR3 sequence is 16 residues long. V was trimmed by 5 bases and J by 2 bases, leaving 18 bases between them. CDR1 and CDR2 (germline): SEHNR, FQNEAQ (reference sequence). The DNA for the CDR3 is TGTGCCAGCAGCGGAAATGCCAGGGGAGGGAACTATGGCTACACCTTC. Protein product: CASSGNARGGNYGYTF.

For this clone: One end of the junction does not line up with germline, which may come from a read error. Other DNA sequences in the same sample also yield this CDR3. The V gene is TRBV2, the J gene TRBJ2-5; 10 bases line up with TRBD1. This CDR3 is built from 21 residues. Germline V CDR1 and CDR2: SNHLY, FYNNEI. The CDR3 DNA is TGCGCCAGCAGTGAAGATTATGTGGGGGACAGGGGTGCGTGGAGCCAAGAGACCCAGTACTTC. Amino acid sequence: CASSEDYVGDRGAWSQETQYF.

This clone was seen just once. CDR3 region: CASSLVPGFGGRVQFF. CDR3 DNA: TGTGCCAGCAGTTTAGTTCCTGGGTTCGGGGGTCGCGTGCAGTTCTTC. This chain links TRBV6-6 with TRBJ2-1, with D possibly being TRBD2 (6 bases). The CDR3 covers 16 residues. CDR1 is MNHNY, CDR2 SVGAGI, per germline (reference sequence). V was trimmed by 4 bases and J by 12 bases, leaving 25 bases between them.

J is TRBJ1-1 and V is TRBV10-3; no clear D. Germline loops: CDR1 ENHRY, CDR2 SYGVKD. The V end was cut by 0 bases, the J end by 4 bases, with 21 bases between. The CDR3 spans 18 residues. The CDR3 bases are TGTGCCATCAGTGAGTCGAGGTTGAGAGGGAGAATGGGCACTGAAGCTTTCTTT. It is translated as CAISESRLRGRMGTEAFF.

This chain links TRBV5-6 with TRBJ1-2; 7 bases align to TRBD1. The CDR3 totals 16 residues. Germline V gene data show CDR1 as SGHDT and CDR2 as YYEEEE. V shed 0 bases and J 4 bases; nucleotides not matched to a gene: 9. The CDR3 sequence: CASSLEGTGTVYGYTF. The CDR3 nucleotides are TGTGCCAGCAGCTTGGAGGGTACCGGGACAGTCTATGGCTACACCTTC.

The chain links TRBV7-9 to TRBJ2-5, with a possible D match to TRBD1 (6 bases). Trimming took off 6 bases at V and 5 bases at J, with 16 bases between the two ends. The CDR3 consists of 14 residues. Germline CDR1 reads SEHNR; CDR2 reads FQNEAQ (reference sequence). CDR3 amino acids: CASRVSRGDETQYF. The DNA for the CDR3 is TGTGCCAGCAGGGTTTCCAGGGGAGATGAGACCCAGTACTTC. The variable domain in full, with the rest retrieved from reference TRBV7-9 and TRBJ2-5, is DTGVSQNPRHKITKRGQNVTFRCDPISEHNRLYWYRQTLGQGPEFLTYFQNEAQLEKSRLLSDRFSAERPKGSFSTLEIQRTEQGDSAMYLCASRVSRGDETQYFGPGTRLLVL.

The gene calls are TRBV13 and TRBJ1-5; D is uncertain. Trimming removed 2 bases from V and 1 base from J, with 6 bases in between. CDR3 length: 14 amino acids. CDR1 PRHDT and CDR2 FYEKMQ come from the germline V gene (reference sequence). This CDR3 is CASSLRASNQPQHF. The CDR3 bases are TGTGCCAGCAGCTTACGAGCAAGCAATCAGCCCCAGCATTTT.

The chain has TRBV5-4 and TRBJ2-1; 14 bases align to TRBD2. V gave up 0 bases and J gave up 7 bases; unmatched junction bases: 3. Germline values: CDR1 SGHNT, CDR2 YYREEE (reference sequence). There are 16 residues in the CDR3. The CDR3 sequence: CASSLGLAGGSNEQFF. The CDR3 DNA reads TGTGCCAGCAGCTTGGGACTAGCGGGGGGGAGTAATGAGCAGTTCTTC. Complete variable domain (other parts from reference TRBV5-4 and TRBJ2-1): ETGVTQSPTHLIKTRGQQVTLRCSSQSGHNTVSWYQQALGQGPQFIFQYYREEENGRGNFPPRFSGLQFPNYSSELNVNALELDDSALYLCASSLGLAGGSNEQFFGPGTRLTVL.

The chain uses TRBV12-2 and TRBJ2-1; the DNA was not used to check the table's D call, TRBD1. TRBV12-2 is a known pseudogene. This CDR3 has 12 amino acids. CDR3 DNA: TGTGCAAGTCGCTATAGGGGCAATGAGCAGTTCTTC. This codes for CASRYRGNEQFF.

This clone was detected only once. V usage is TRBV18 and J usage is TRBJ2-5, with TRBD2 as a possible D gene (5 bases). V was shortened by 3 bases and J by 7 bases, with 21 bases between the two germline ends. This CDR3 has 16 residues. CDR1 and CDR2 from the germline V gene are KGHSH and LQKENI. The CDR3 loop is CASSPPNEGRVGTQYF. CDR3 in DNA: TGTGCCAGCTCACCCCCTAATGAGGGCCGGGTCGGGACCCAGTACTTC.

J is TRBJ1-2 and V is TRBV4-1; D might be TRBD1 (5 bases). Trimming left V 1 base short and J 3 bases short, with 12 bases between. Looked up from germline, CDR1 is MGHRA and CDR2 is YSYEKL. The CDR3 length is 15 residues. The CDR3 is CASSQGVGRDYGYTF. For the CDR3, the DNA is TGCGCCAGCAGCCAAGGGGTTGGCAGGGACTATGGCTACACCTTC.

The rearrangement uses TRBV28 and TRBJ2-4, with 7 bases aligning to TRBD1. After removal of 10 bases from V and 0 bases from J, the junction contained 30 bases not matched to a gene. The V gene's germline CDR1 is MDHEN and CDR2 SYDVKM. This CDR3 has 22 amino acids. CDR3 amino acids: CATGPRSKTGTAKMLAKNIQYF. CDR3 DNA sequence: TGTGCCACAGGACCACGCAGCAAAACCGGGACAGCGAAAATGTTAGCCAAAAACATTCAGTACTTC.